Described below is a single TCR beta chain sequence and its context. The antigen is not known. Incorporated into the TCR beta cDNA libraries were unique molecular identifiers, which served to reduce PCR and sequencing biases. TCRdb called the PCR reads again in MiXCR, with one record for every CDR3 protein. The top ten clones hold around 3.7% of a sample with about 200,000 distinct CDR3 sequences, 29% of them seen once. This entry belongs to a study of post-analysis software for immune sequencing data. The study's findings and limits: Significantly decreased normalized Chao1 diversity was recorded for multiple sclerosis patients relative to controls.

Source material: blood. This receptor was identified in a girl aged 2-17 years with multiple sclerosis.

The CDR3 loop is CASRPSSGRLYEQYF. CDR3 sequence (DNA): TGTGCCAGCAGGCCCTCTAGCGGGAGGCTCTACGAGCAGTACTTC. The chain links TRBV12-3 or TRBV12-4 to TRBJ2-7; 11 nucleotides align to TRBD2. This CDR3 has 15 amino acids. Trimming at V came to 6 bases and at J to 3 bases, leaving 7 bases not matched to a gene.